This T cell receptor beta chain was recorded in a study of shared clonotypes between healthy human individuals. CD45RO-negative, CCR7-positively selected cells formed the naive CD8 fraction, excluding terminally differentiated effector memory CD45RA+ cells. Each donor was a Caucasian adult residing in Nashville, Tennessee. The V and J ends lost 5 bases and 6 bases respectively, with 26 bases between them. The CDR3 has 17 amino acids. Looked up from germline, CDR1 is SGHNT and CDR2 is YENEEA. Only in-frame clones appear in the TCRdb table, and some are missing; sequencing was by immunoSEQ multiplex PCR. The table records around 2.1 million clones, about 93% of them present only once.

The TCR comes from a man younger than 35 in good health. Some clones in this sample may be carry-over from other donors' samples. Sequenced sample: naive CD8+ T cells from PBMCs. The chain employs TRBV11-3 and TRBJ2-7, with D possibly called TRBD1 or TRBD2 (7 bases each). This chain's CDR3 is CASSPGGGTHGSSEQYF. CDR3 bases: TGTGCCAGCAGCCCAGGGGGGGGGACCCATGGTTCGTCCGAGCAGTACTTC.